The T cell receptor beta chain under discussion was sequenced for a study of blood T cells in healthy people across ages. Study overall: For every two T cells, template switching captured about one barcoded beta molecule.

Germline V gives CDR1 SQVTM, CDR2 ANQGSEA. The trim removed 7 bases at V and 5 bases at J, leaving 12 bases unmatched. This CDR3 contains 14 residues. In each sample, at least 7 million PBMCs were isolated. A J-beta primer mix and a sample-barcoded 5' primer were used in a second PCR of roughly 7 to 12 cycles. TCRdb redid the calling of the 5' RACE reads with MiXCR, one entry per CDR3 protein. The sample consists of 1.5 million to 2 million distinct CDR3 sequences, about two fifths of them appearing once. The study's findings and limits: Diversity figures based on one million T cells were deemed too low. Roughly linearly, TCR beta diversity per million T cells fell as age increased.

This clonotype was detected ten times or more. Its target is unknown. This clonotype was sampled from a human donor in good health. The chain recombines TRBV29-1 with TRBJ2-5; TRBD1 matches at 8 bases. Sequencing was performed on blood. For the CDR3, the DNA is TGCAGCGCCACCCTCTACCGGGACAGGGAGACCCAGTACTTC. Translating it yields CSATLYRDRETQYF.